The entry below gives a single TCR beta chain sequence along with its context. Its antigen is currently unknown. Trimming left V 4 bases short and J 14 bases short, with 17 bases between. The germline V gene has CDR1 MNHEY and CDR2 SMNVEV (reference sequence). The CDR3 extends over 12 amino acids. Study processing details: Without quality scores, immunoSEQ junctional reads could not be filtered like full-length reads. The method was immunoSEQ multiplex PCR; TCRdb's version includes in-frame clones alone and lacks a portion of them. V and J calls and clone size are copied from that table; D and trimming were computed from the DNA. The sample consists of 2,500,000 or so clones, 85% to 95% of them appearing once. These data are taken from a study of shared clonotypes between healthy human individuals. About the research overall: The plates for each donor numbered three CD4 naive, three CD4 memory, two CD8 naive and one CD8 memory. Overall study results and limits: Sampling covered blood only; tissue repertoires likely differ.

The chain carries TRBV27 and TRBJ1-2, with a tentative D call TRBD1 (6 bases). The TCR originated in a man between 18 and 35 years old in good health. Some clones in this sample may be carry-over from other donors' samples. Input material: naive CD4+ T cells from PBMCs. Subset described: CD45RA+ positively selected. CDR3: CASSYPDRLLTF. CDR3 DNA sequence: TGTGCCAGCAGTTACCCAGACAGGCTGCTAACCTTC.